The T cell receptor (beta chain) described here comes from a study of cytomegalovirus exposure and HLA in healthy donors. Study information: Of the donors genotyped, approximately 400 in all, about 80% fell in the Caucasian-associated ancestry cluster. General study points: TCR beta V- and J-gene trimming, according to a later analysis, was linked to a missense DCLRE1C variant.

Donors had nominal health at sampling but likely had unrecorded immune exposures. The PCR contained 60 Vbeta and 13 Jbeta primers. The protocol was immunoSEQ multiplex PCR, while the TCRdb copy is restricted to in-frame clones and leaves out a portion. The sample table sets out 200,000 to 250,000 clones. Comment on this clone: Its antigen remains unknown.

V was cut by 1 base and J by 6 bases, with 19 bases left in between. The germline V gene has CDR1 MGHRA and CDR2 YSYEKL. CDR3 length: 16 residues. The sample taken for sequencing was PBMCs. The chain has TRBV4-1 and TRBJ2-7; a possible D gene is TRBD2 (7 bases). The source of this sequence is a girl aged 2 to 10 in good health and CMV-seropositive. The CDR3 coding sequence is TGCGCCAGCAGCCAAGGAGTAAGGGGGAGGGCCGGCGAGCAGTACTTC. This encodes CASSQGVRGRAGEQYF.